This entry concerns a single T cell receptor (beta chain). This clone was counted between two and nine times. The antigen this receptor binds is unknown. Base quality data are lacking; no much larger clone is found one base away. The data stem from a study of graft-versus-host responses after intestinal transplantation (dated by TCRdb to the early 2020s). Regarding the research as a whole: Multivisceral, liver-intestinal, or isolated intestinal transplants were received by the recipients. Rather than being sequenced by the commercial service, samples from a few later patients were sequenced in-house on an Illumina MiSeq and processed with MiXCR. Every recipient was given anti-thymocyte globulin induction, followed by around three years of maintenance tacrolimus and steroids. A peak of at least 4% donor T cells among recipient peripheral blood mononuclear cells was the definition used for donor T cell macrochimerism. To identify alloreactive clones, pre-transplant mixed lymphocyte reaction products were sequenced and compared with unstimulated pre-transplant donor and recipient T cells. The cohort enrolled some 23 intestinal transplant recipients including one retransplant, and a few patients lacking pretransplant specimens were excluded. After intestinal transplantation, graft-versus-host and host-versus-graft alloreactive T cell clones in the graft, circulation and bone marrow were tracked using bulk TCR-beta CDR3 sequencing. Overall results and qualifications from the work: GvH clones were detected in recipient bone marrow, and some appeared earlier in ileal mucosa or blood, consistent with an intestinal mucosal origin. The relatively low number and heterogeneity of intestinal transplant patients limited the conclusions. In the allografts of patients with donor T cell macrochimerism, GvH to HvG T cell clonal ratios were high. Peak levels of circulating GvH clones were associated with declines in HvG clones early after transplant.

Sequences MGHRA (CDR1) and YSYEKL (CDR2) are obtained from the germline V gene. Reading from cysteine to phenylalanine, the CDR3 counts 14 amino acids. Left in the record is the CDR3 DNA by itself, 42 bases read in frame from the first base. Trimming takes 1 base from V and 0 bases from J, and the germline ends sit 7 bases apart. Library preparation was by the immunoSEQ multiplex PCR assay. In most patients, genomic DNA was isolated using the Qiagen DNeasy Blood and Tissue Kit and sent frozen to Adaptive Biotechnologies for TCR sequencing. Adaptive Biotechnologies carried out high-throughput TCR-beta CDR3 sequencing of genomic DNA for most patients. On the authors' methods: Adaptive's ImmunoSEQ software was the source of the TCR sequencing data for over 15 patients, while three other patients were processed with MiXCR and VDJtools. CD4 versus CD8 sorting errors were corrected by removing sequences found in both subsets at a frequency ratio below 5:1. CDR3 nucleotide sequences shared between donor and recipient were removed because the origin of such sequences could not be assigned. To count as alloreactive, a clone needed at least 2-fold expansion over unstimulated cells and a minimum CFSE-low frequency of 0.002% (template counts) or 0.001% (read counts). A clone was considered mappable if detected in the sequenced pre-transplant spleen, lymph node, or MLR CFSE-low populations of the donor or recipient. Cumulative frequency of alloreactive clones was calculated as a percentage of all sequences weighted by copy number. As stored in TCRdb, this immuneACCESS dataset retains in-frame rearrangements with V and J assigned. A fraction of the clones does not appear; measured against another copy, unresolved V genes explain less than half of the discrepancy, and the remainder lacks a known reason. That table is the source of V, J and clone size, and D and trimming were worked out from the DNA. In this sample the table shows some 110,000 clones, around 90% of which occur a single time. In total, the top ten clones hold about 0.2% of the sample.

What this sample's time point label stands for: cells obtained before transplantation from donor or recipient. CD3+CD4+ and CD3+CD8+ populations were FACS-sorted from unstimulated pre-transplant donor and recipient cells taken from spleen or lymph nodes. Material: unstimulated CD4+ T cells sorted from spleen or lymph node cells, obtained before transplant. The V gene is TRBV4-1 and the J gene is TRBJ2-7; the D gene assignment is ambiguous. The source of this sequence is a human donor who was the organ donor for an intestinal transplant. The encoded CDR3 is CASSQARSSYEQYF. The nucleotide sequence reads TGCGCCAGCAGCCAAGCCAGGTCCTCCTACGAGCAGTACTTC.